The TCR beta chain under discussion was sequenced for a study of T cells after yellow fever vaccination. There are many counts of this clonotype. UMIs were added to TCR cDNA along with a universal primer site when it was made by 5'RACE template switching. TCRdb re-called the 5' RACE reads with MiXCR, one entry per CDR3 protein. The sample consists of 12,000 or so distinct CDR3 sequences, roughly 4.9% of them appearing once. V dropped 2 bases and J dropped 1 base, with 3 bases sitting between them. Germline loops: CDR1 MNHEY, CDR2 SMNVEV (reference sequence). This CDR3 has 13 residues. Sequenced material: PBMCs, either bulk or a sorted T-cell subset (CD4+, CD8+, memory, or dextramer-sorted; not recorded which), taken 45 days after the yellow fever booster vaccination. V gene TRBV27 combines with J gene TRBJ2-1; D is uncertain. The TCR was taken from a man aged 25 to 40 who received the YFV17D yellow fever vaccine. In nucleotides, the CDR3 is TGTGCCAGCAGTTTACAGTCCTACAATGAGCAGTTCTTC. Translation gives CASSLQSYNEQFF.